This T cell receptor beta chain was recovered during a study of blood T cell repertoires in COVID-19. Study-wide background: Samples taken during acute and convalescent COVID-19 were collected in the United States, Italy and Spain.

A single count supports this clone. This CDR3 comprises 15 residues. J gave up 0 bases and V 6 bases, and 5 bases lay outside the gene matches. CDR1 and CDR2 from the germline V gene are MDHEN and SYDVKM. Per the original data handling: It was from reference gene primer amplification that nucleated cell counts were estimated. Repertoires were generated with immunoSEQ multiplex PCR, while TCRdb's copy carries only in-frame clones and drops some. V and J calls and clone size are those listed in that table; D and trimming were worked out from the DNA. Among 200,000 to 300,000 clones listed, about 89% were seen once.

The sequenced sample consisted of PBMCs or T cells enriched from blood (not recorded which). The TCR originated in a woman between 25 and 40 years old who had recovered from COVID-19. This chain links TRBV28 with TRBJ1-3; 7 bases map to TRBD1. The CDR3 reads CASSLGTVSGNTIYF. CDR3 bases: TGTGCCAGCAGCCTCGGGACAGTCTCTGGAAACACCATATATTTT.